The present entry profiles one T cell receptor (beta chain) with its context. Its specificity is unknown. These data come from a study of T cells expressing NK-cell markers. Study conclusions and caveats: Of CD8+ T cells, roughly 1.0-7.5% belonged to dominant NKG2C+ clonotypes in 5 or 6 donors. Clarity on HCMV specificity was lacking for the expanded NKG2C+ T cell clones.

TCRdb reprocessed the 5' RACE reads; each CDR3 protein has one entry and no DNA is given. Its clone listing holds 400,000 to 550,000 distinct CDR3 sequences. The clonotype originates from a woman aged 18-69 years in good health. Input material: blood T cells: a sorted CD56 or NKG2C T cell subset, CD4+ or CD8+ T cells, or bulk PBMC T cells (not recorded which).

CDR3 amino acids: CASSYSGTGSTEAFF. The V call is TRBV6-5, the J call TRBJ1-1; TCRdb's D gene call, TRBD1, goes unchecked for lack of DNA. CDR3 length: 15 residues. The germline gives CDR1 MNHEY, CDR2 SVGAGI.